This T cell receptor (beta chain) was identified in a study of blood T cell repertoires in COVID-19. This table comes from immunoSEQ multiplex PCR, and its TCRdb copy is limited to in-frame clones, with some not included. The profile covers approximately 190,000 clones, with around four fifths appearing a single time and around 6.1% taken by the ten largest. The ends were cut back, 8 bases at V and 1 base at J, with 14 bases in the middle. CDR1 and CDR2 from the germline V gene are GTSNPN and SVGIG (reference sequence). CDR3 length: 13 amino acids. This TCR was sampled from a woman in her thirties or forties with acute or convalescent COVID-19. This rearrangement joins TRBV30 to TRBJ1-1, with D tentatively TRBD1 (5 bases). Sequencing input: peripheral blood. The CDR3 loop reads CARATGGNTEAFF. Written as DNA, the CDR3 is TGTGCCCGGGCGACCGGGGGGAACACTGAAGCTTTCTTT.